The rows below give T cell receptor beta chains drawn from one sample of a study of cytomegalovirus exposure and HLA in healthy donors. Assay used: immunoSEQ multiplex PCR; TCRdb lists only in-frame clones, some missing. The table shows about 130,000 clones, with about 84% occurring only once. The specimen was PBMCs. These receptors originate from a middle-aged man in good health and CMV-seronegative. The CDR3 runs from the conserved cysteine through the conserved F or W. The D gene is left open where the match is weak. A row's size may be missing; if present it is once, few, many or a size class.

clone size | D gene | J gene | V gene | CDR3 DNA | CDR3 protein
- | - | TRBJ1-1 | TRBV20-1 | TGCAGTGTACGGGCGGGTGAAGCTTTCTTT | CSVRAGEAFF
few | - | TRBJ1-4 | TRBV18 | TGTGCCAGCCGAACCCGGGGGGTGGGTGAAAAACTGTTTTTT | CASRTRGVGEKLFF
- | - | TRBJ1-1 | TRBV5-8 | TGTGCCAGCAGCTTAGGTGGGGGGACGCCGAACACTGAAGCTTTCTTT | CASSLGGGTPNTEAFF
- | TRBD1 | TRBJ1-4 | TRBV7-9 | TGTTCCAGCAGCTCCCAGACAGGGTTTGGTAATGAAAAACTGTTTTTT | CSSSSQTGFGNEKLFF
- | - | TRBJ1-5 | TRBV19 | TGTGCCAGTAGTGTTTCTGCCCGGGATCAGGTCCATCAGCCCCAGCATTTT | CASSVSARDQVHQPQHF
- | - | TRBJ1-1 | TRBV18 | TGTGCCAGCTCACCCCCGACAGATTTTTGGATGAACACTGAAGCTTTCTTT | CASSPPTDFWMNTEAFF
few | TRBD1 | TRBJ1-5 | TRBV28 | TGTGCCAGCAGTCTACAGGGGCGTCAGCCCCAGCATTTT | CASSLQGRQPQHF
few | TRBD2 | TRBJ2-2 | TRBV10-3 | TGTGCCATCAAAGCGGGGACCTCGGCGGGAACCGGGGAGCTGTTTTTT | CAIKAGTSAGTGELFF
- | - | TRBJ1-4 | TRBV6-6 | TGTGCCAGCTGGGGGGGCGTTTCCAATAATGAAAAACTGTTTTTT | CASWGGVSNNEKLFF
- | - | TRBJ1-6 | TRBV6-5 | TGTGCCAGCACCCCGGGCAGGGCCTGGGATTCACCCCTCCACTTT | CASTPGRAWDSPLHF
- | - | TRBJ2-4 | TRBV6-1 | TGTGCCAGCAGTGGCAAGCCAGCGGGCAACTTTTTAGCCAAAAACATTCAGTACTTC | CASSGKPAGNFLAKNIQYF
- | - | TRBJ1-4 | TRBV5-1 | TGCGCCAGCAGCCCCGGGACACACTCAACAGGTTATGAAAAACTGTTTTTT | CASSPGTHSTGYEKLFF
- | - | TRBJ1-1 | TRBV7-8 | TGTGCCAGCAGCTACAGGGACGAGGCTTTCTTT | CASSYRDEAFF
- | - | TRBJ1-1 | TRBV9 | TGTGCCAGCAGCGCTTCAGGGAACACTGAAGCTTTCTTT | CASSASGNTEAFF
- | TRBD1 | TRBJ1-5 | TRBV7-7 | TGTGCCAGCAGCGAACCGGGACAGATGAGCATTTATAGCAATCAGCCCCAGCATTTT | CASSEPGQMSIYSNQPQHF